What follows are 26 T cell receptor beta chains derived from one specimen sequenced in a study of shared clonotypes between healthy human individuals. Using immunoSEQ multiplex PCR, the repertoire was profiled, and TCRdb retains in-frame clones only, with some absent. The repertoire holds 2.5 million or so clones, approximately 92% seen once, with over 0.12% in the top ten. Sequences were obtained from naive CD4+ T cells sorted from blood. The subset is: CD45RA+ positively selected. The receptors derive from a man aged 18 to 30 in good health.

The chain joins TRBV7-9 to TRBJ2-5; tentatively, D is TRBD1 (7 bases). CDR3 size: 16 residues. V lost 5 bases and J lost 6, with 22 bases in between. Germline V CDR1 and CDR2: SEHNR, FQNEAQ (reference sequence). CDR3 bases: TGTGCCAGCAGCCCCCCCCCGCAGGGGGGTAGTAAGACCCAGTACTTC. This sequence encodes CASSPPPQGGSKTQYF.

The rearrangement links TRBV7-2 to TRBJ2-7; 11 nucleotides line up with TRBD2. The CDR3 covers 15 residues. Trimming at V came to 6 bases and at J to 9 bases, leaving 13 bases not matched to a gene. Germline CDR1 is SGHTA and CDR2 is FQGNSA. Here the CDR3 DNA reads TGTGCCAGCAGTCAAGGGGGGGTGCTAGCGGGAGGGCAGTACTTC. Amino acids: CASSQGGVLAGGQYF.

The rearrangement links TRBV7-9 to TRBJ2-1; 9 nucleotides match TRBD2. Per the germline V gene, CDR1 is SEHNR and CDR2 is FQNEAQ (reference sequence). V shed 1 base, J shed 7 bases, and the junction held 5 bases outside the gene matches. This CDR3 is built from 15 residues. The CDR3 sequence: CASSLVPSGENEQFF. CDR3 nucleotide sequence: TGTGCCAGCAGCTTAGTTCCTAGCGGGGAAAATGAGCAGTTCTTC. The full variable domain, in which reference TRBV7-9 and TRBJ2-1 provide the parts outside the CDR3, is DTGVSQNPRHKITKRGQNVTFRCDPISEHNRLYWYRQTLGQGPEFLTYFQNEAQLEKSRLLSDRFSAERPKGSFSTLEIQRTEQGDSAMYLCASSLVPSGENEQFFGPGTRLTVL.

The chain recombines TRBV5-1 with TRBJ2-5, with 12 bases aligning to TRBD2. This CDR3 is 16 amino acids long. Trimming cost V 4 bases and J 6 bases; bases outside gene matches: 10. Germline assignment: CDR1 SGHRS and CDR2 YFSETQ. This chain's CDR3 is CASSPALAGGQQTQYF. As DNA, the CDR3 is TGCGCCAGCAGCCCTGCCCTAGCGGGAGGGCAACAGACCCAGTACTTC.

The V and J genes are TRBV6-1 and TRBJ1-4; maybe TRBD1 (6 bases). This CDR3 is built from 15 residues. Trimming stripped 2 bases from V and 5 bases from J, with 12 bases between. CDR1 MNHNS and CDR2 SASEGT come from the germline V gene. The CDR3 DNA follows: TGTGCCAGCAGTGAACCGGACAGAGGAAATGAAAAACTGTTTTTT. It is translated as CASSEPDRGNEKLFF.

This clone came up a few times. This sequence joins TRBV30 and TRBJ1-4; no clear D gene. Germline V CDR1 and CDR2: GTSNPN, SVGIG (reference sequence). Deletions cut 0 bases from V and 10 bases from J, with 15 bases between. CDR3 length: 14 residues. In nucleotides, the CDR3 is TGTGCCTGGAGTGTAGACTTGGGGAAGGGAAAACTGTTTTTT. This translates into CAWSVDLGKGKLFF.

The rearrangement uses TRBV6-4 and TRBJ1-4, with D perhaps TRBD1 (5 bases). Trimming left V 2 bases short and J 8 bases short, with 12 bases between. The germline gives CDR1 MRHNA, CDR2 SNTAGT. The CDR3 runs 14 residues. CDR3 nucleotide sequence: TGTGCCAGCAGTGACGGGGGAGTGGGCGAAAAACTGTTTTTT. Translating it yields CASSDGGVGEKLFF.

This chain uses TRBV30 with TRBJ1-1, with a tentative D call TRBD1 (5 bases). This CDR3 region has 13 residues. The germline CDR1 and CDR2 sequences are GTSNPN and SVGIG (reference sequence). Trimming cost V 3 bases and J 4 bases, with 12 bases left between them. DNA for the CDR3: TGTGCCTGGAGAGGAGGGGTGAGCACTGAAGCTTTCTTT. Its translation is CAWRGGVSTEAFF.

The rearrangement uses TRBV6-1 and TRBJ2-2; no definite D call. Germline V CDR1 and CDR2: MNHNS, SASEGT. The CDR3 loop spans 15 amino acids. V was shortened by 2 bases and J by 1 base, with 8 bases between the two germline ends. The CDR3 is CASSERPGNTGELFF. The DNA for the CDR3 is TGTGCCAGCAGTGAAAGGCCCGGGAACACCGGGGAGCTGTTTTTT.

The J gene is TRBJ1-6, the V gene TRBV7-2; no reliable D call. V was pared by 1 base and J by 8 bases, with 15 bases between. CDR3 size: 16 residues. Per the germline V gene, CDR1 is SGHTA and CDR2 is FQGNSA. CDR3 bases: TGTGCCAGCAGCTTAGGGGGAGGCAGGCCAGATTCACCCCTCCACTTT. Amino acid sequence: CASSLGGGRPDSPLHF.

This chain joins TRBV28 and TRBJ1-2; 7 bases align to TRBD1. The germline V gene encodes CDR1 MDHEN and CDR2 SYDVKM. Trimming at V came to 3 bases and at J to 7 bases, leaving 11 bases not matched to a gene. The CDR3 contains 15 residues. The CDR3 DNA reads as TGTGCCAGCAGTTTTTATTTTAGACAGGGTAGTGGCTACACCTTC. This translates into CASSFYFRQGSGYTF.

V usage is TRBV6-6 and J usage is TRBJ2-6; 7 nucleotides match TRBD1. The CDR3 sequence is 16 residues long. Germline V lookup: CDR1 MNHNY, CDR2 SVGAGI (reference sequence). The ends lost 7 bases at V and 0 bases at J; junction bases unmatched: 6. CDR3 loop: CASTTGQRSGANVLTF. The CDR3 DNA reads TGTGCCAGCACCACGGGACAGCGCTCTGGGGCCAACGTCCTGACTTTC.

The J gene is TRBJ1-2, the V gene TRBV30; D gene unclear. This CDR3 is built from 16 residues. Germline CDR1 is GTSNPN and CDR2 is SVGIG (reference sequence). V was trimmed by 0 bases and J by 8 bases, leaving 22 bases between them. The CDR3: CAWSVNSPPKSEGYTF. For the CDR3, the DNA is TGTGCCTGGAGTGTAAATTCCCCACCCAAAAGTGAGGGCTACACCTTC.

The chain links TRBV19 to TRBJ1-3, with 7 bases lining up with TRBD1. The V gene's germline CDR1 is LNHDA and CDR2 SQIVND (reference sequence). V lost 6 bases, J lost 8 bases, and 10 bases stayed unmatched. The CDR3 contains 14 residues. CDR3 DNA sequence: TGTGCCAGTAGACCTGGACAGGCCGGAGACACCATATATTTT. Its protein is CASRPGQAGDTIYF.

V and J are TRBV2 and TRBJ1-6; no reliable D call. The CDR3 is 16 residues long. Germline CDR1 reads SNHLY; CDR2 reads FYNNEI. Trimming removed 6 bases from V and 0 bases from J, with 12 bases in between. The CDR3 protein is CASRRGGSSYNSPLHF. The DNA of the CDR3 is TGTGCCAGCAGACGCGGCGGTAGCTCCTATAATTCACCCCTCCACTTT.

The chain recombines TRBV28 with TRBJ2-7, with D uncertain. The CDR3 spans 14 residues. V shed 3 bases and J shed 2 bases, with 11 bases lying between them. Per the germline V gene, CDR1 is MDHEN and CDR2 is SYDVKM. CDR3 in amino acids: CASSFRLRTYEQYF. Written as DNA, the CDR3 is TGTGCCAGCAGTTTTCGTCTTCGGACCTACGAGCAGTACTTC.

Only one count was recorded for this clone. The sample has other DNA sequences that encode this CDR3 too. The V call is TRBV20-1, the J call TRBJ2-5; no firm D call. The CDR3 is 10 amino acids. V lost 6 bases, J lost 5 bases, and 7 bases lay in between. Per the germline V gene, CDR1 is DFQATT and CDR2 is SNEGSKA (reference sequence). In DNA, the CDR3 is TGCAGTGCGGAAAAGGAGACCCAGTACTTC. Translated, it gives CSAEKETQYF.

A remark on this clone: This CDR3 is also generated by other DNA sequences in the sample. V gene TRBV7-9 combines with J gene TRBJ1-4, with no clear D. CDR3 size: 15 residues. V gave up 1 base and J gave up 0 bases, with 6 bases separating them. Looked up from germline, CDR1 is SEHNR and CDR2 is FQNEAQ (reference sequence). CDR3 sequence reads: CASSLEGSTNEKLFF. The CDR3 DNA reads as TGTGCCAGCAGCTTAGAAGGGTCAACTAATGAAAAACTGTTTTTT. Full variable domain (remainder filled in from reference TRBV7-9 and TRBJ1-4): DTGVSQNPRHKITKRGQNVTFRCDPISEHNRLYWYRQTLGQGPEFLTYFQNEAQLEKSRLLSDRFSAERPKGSFSTLEIQRTEQGDSAMYLCASSLEGSTNEKLFFGSGTQLSVL.

The chain links TRBV5-1 to TRBJ2-3; D call uncertain. The germline CDR1 and CDR2 sequences are SGHRS and YFSETQ. V was cut by 7 bases and J by 4 bases, with 7 bases left in between. CDR3 length: 11 residues. The CDR3 reads CASAAADTQYF. In DNA, the CDR3 is TGCGCCAGCGCCGCGGCAGATACGCAGTATTTT.

This chain links TRBV2 with TRBJ1-2, with a tentative D call TRBD1 (6 bases). The CDR3 spans 14 residues. Germline CDR1 and CDR2: SNHLY and FYNNEI. Trimming removed 4 bases at V and 7 bases at J, with 16 bases between. The CDR3 sequence is CASSGGADMSGYTF. The CDR3 region has the DNA TGTGCCAGCAGTGGGGGGGCGGACATGTCTGGCTACACCTTC.

This chain joins TRBV2 and TRBJ1-2, with TRBD1 matching 8 bases. The CDR3 has 15 amino acids. The germline CDR1 and CDR2 sequences are SNHLY and FYNNEI. The junction had 11 bases not matched to a gene; V was cut back by 7 bases and J by 4 bases. The CDR3 DNA sequence: TGTGCCAGCACAACAGGGGGGGCCCTTCTCTATGGCTACACCTTC. Protein product: CASTTGGALLYGYTF.

The chain uses TRBV6-1 and TRBJ1-6; 7 nucleotides match TRBD1. The V gene end was trimmed by 4 bases and the J gene end by 10 bases; junction bases not matched to a gene: 4. The CDR3 spans 13 residues. From germline, CDR1 is MNHNS and CDR2 SASEGT. The CDR3 protein is CASSGQGASPLHF. DNA for the CDR3: TGTGCCAGCAGTGGACAGGGCGCATCACCCCTCCACTTT.

On this clone: Other DNA sequences in the sample encode the same CDR3. The J gene is TRBJ2-5, the V gene TRBV5-1; possible D gene TRBD1, 5 bases. The CDR3 consists of 13 residues. V was clipped by 3 bases and J by 5 bases, with 11 bases between them. Germline assignment: CDR1 SGHRS and CDR2 YFSETQ. The CDR3 region has the DNA TGCGCCAGCAGCTGGACAAGTCAGGAGACCCAGTACTTC. Encoded protein: CASSWTSQETQYF.

This clone was counted a single time. The sample carries other DNA sequences with the same CDR3. The V gene is TRBV5-1, the J gene TRBJ1-5; 7 nucleotides match TRBD1. The V gene's germline CDR1 is SGHRS and CDR2 YFSETQ. The CDR3 is 13 residues long. V lost 4 bases and J lost 5; bases outside the gene matches: 3. The CDR3 loop reads CASSPDRDQPQHF. CDR3 DNA: TGCGCCAGCAGCCCTGACAGGGATCAGCCCCAGCATTTT.

V usage is TRBV19 and J usage is TRBJ2-2; D may match TRBD1 or TRBD2 (5 bases each). This CDR3 region has 14 residues. Looked up from germline, CDR1 is LNHDA and CDR2 is SQIVND (reference sequence). The V end was cut by 9 bases, the J end by 2 bases, with 13 bases between. The CDR3 coding sequence is TGTGCCAGCTCGGGACGGTCCAACACCGGGGAGCTGTTTTTT. It encodes CASSGRSNTGELFF.

The chain joins TRBV25-1 to TRBJ1-2; 7 positions agree with TRBD1. CDR1 and CDR2 from the germline V gene are MGHDK and SYGVNS. The CDR3 totals 14 residues. Trimming took 2 bases from V and 6 from J; bases not matched to a gene: 6. Written as DNA, the CDR3 is TGTGCCAGCAGTGAAATGGGACAGATCCATGGCTACACCTTC. The encoded protein is CASSEMGQIHGYTF.